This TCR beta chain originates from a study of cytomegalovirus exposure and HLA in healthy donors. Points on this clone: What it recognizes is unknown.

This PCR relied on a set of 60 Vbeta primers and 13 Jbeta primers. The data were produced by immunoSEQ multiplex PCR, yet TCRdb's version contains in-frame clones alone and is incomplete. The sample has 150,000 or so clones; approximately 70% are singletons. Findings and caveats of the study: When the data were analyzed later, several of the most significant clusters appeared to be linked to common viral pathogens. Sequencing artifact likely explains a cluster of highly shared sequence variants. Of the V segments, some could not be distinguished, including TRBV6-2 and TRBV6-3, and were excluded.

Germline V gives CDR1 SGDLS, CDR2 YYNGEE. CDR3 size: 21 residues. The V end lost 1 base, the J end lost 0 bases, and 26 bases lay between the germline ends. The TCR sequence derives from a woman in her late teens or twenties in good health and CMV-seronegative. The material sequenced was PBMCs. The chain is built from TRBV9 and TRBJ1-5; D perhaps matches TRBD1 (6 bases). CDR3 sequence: CASSVIPRTVQEVDSNQPQHF. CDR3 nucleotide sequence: TGTGCCAGCAGCGTAATCCCTAGGACAGTACAAGAGGTGGATAGCAATCAGCCCCAGCATTTT. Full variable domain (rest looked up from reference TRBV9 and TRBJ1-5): DSGVTQTPKHLITATGQRVTLRCSPRSGDLSVYWYQQSLDQGLQFLIQYYNGEERAKGNILERFSAQQFPDLHSELNLSSLELGDSALYFCASSVIPRTVQEVDSNQPQHFGDGTRLSIL.